This passage covers 28 T cell receptor beta chains from one sample sequenced in a study of shared clonotypes between healthy human individuals. This table comes from immunoSEQ multiplex PCR, and its TCRdb copy is limited to in-frame clones, with some not included. The sample has approximately 710,000 clones; less than 95% are singletons. Specimen: memory CD8+ T cells from PBMCs. Subset reported: CD45RO+ cells pooled with CCR7-negative TemRA cells. These receptors all stem from a man aged 18 to 29 in good health. Some clones in this sample may be carry-over from other donors' samples.

The chain links TRBV28 to TRBJ2-7; the match to TRBD1 covers 9 bases. Germline CDR1 and CDR2: MDHEN and SYDVKM. The CDR3 contains 13 residues. J lost 3 bases, V lost 10 bases, and 7 bases had no gene match. CDR3 residues: CATRVDRGYEQYF. In DNA, the CDR3 is TGTGCCACCCGCGTGGACAGGGGCTACGAGCAGTACTTC.

DNA of the CDR3: TGTGCCAGCAGCTTAGGACAGGTTACCGGGGAGCTGTTTTTT. It specifies CASSLGQVTGELFF. J is TRBJ2-2 and V is TRBV7-3, with 7 positions matching TRBD1. Germline V CDR1 and CDR2: SGHTA, FQGTGA. This CDR3 comprises 14 residues. With 2 bases clipped from V and 5 bases from J, the junction kept 2 bases outside the gene matches.

The J gene is TRBJ1-5, the V gene TRBV27, with TRBD1 as a possible D gene (5 bases). CDR3 length equals 13 residues. CDR1 and CDR2 (germline): MNHEY, SMNVEV (reference sequence). V was trimmed by 6 bases and J by 5 bases, leaving 11 bases between them. Here the CDR3 reads CASSIGGYQPQHF. The CDR3 DNA reads as TGTGCCAGCAGCATCGGGGGGTATCAGCCCCAGCATTTT.

This clone has only one observation. The gene calls are TRBV7-9 and TRBJ1-2; TRBD1 is a possible D gene (5 bases). The V end was cut by 1 base, the J end by 0 bases, with 9 bases between. This CDR3 is built from 15 residues. From germline, CDR1 is SEHNR and CDR2 FQNEAQ (reference sequence). This CDR3 is CASSLGTPANYGYTF. The CDR3 DNA reads as TGTGCCAGCAGCTTAGGGACACCCGCTAACTATGGCTACACCTTC.

The J gene is TRBJ2-5, the V gene TRBV5-1; 14 nucleotides agree with TRBD2. Looked up from germline, CDR1 is SGHRS and CDR2 is YFSETQ. J was trimmed by 7 bases and V by 2 bases; bases with no gene match: 7. This CDR3 has 16 amino acids. This CDR3 reads CASSFGLAGGVRTQYF. In nucleotides, the CDR3 is TGCGCCAGCAGCTTTGGACTAGCGGGAGGTGTGCGGACCCAGTACTTC.

This clone was seen only once. The chain uses TRBV7-8 and TRBJ2-1, with 8 positions matching TRBD2. The trim removed 5 bases at V and 8 bases at J, leaving 11 bases unmatched. There are 15 residues in the CDR3. CDR1 is SGHVS and CDR2 is FQNEAQ in the germline V gene. DNA of the CDR3: TGTGCCAGCAGCCGGCAGCGGGGGAGGGAAGATGAGCAGTTCTTC. It codes for CASSRQRGREDEQFF.

The chain joins TRBV29-1 to TRBJ2-1; 8 bases fit TRBD2. The V gene's germline CDR1 is SQVTM and CDR2 ANQGSEA. V lost 7 bases, J lost 4 bases, and 6 bases stayed unmatched. The CDR3 sequence is 13 residues long. The CDR3 spells CSADGTRYNEQFF. For the CDR3, the DNA is TGCAGCGCGGATGGGACTAGATACAATGAGCAGTTCTTC.

The chain employs TRBV11-2 and TRBJ2-5; possible D gene TRBD1, 5 bases. Germline assignment: CDR1 SGHAT and CDR2 FQNNGV. V lost 5 bases and J 5 bases, leaving 12 bases between the germline ends. The CDR3 covers 13 residues. CDR3 sequence reads: CASSSRDSETQYF. The CDR3 coding sequence is TGTGCCAGCAGCAGCAGGGATTCGGAGACCCAGTACTTC.

This chain links TRBV28 with TRBJ2-5, with a weak D call TRBD1 (6 bases). V was shortened by 5 bases and J by 2 bases, with 18 bases between the two germline ends. Germline V gives CDR1 MDHEN, CDR2 SYDVKM. The CDR3 is made up of 16 amino acids. The CDR3 bases are TGTGCCAGCAGTGGAACCCGGGACATCACACAAGAGACCCAGTACTTC. Translation gives CASSGTRDITQETQYF.

V usage is TRBV28 and J usage is TRBJ2-7, with unresolved D. The CDR3 has 14 amino acids. The V end was cut by 5 bases, the J end by 4 bases, with 15 bases between. Germline V gene data show CDR1 as MDHEN and CDR2 as SYDVKM. CDR3 nucleotides: TGTGCCAGCAGTCCCGACGGACGGCAGTACGAGCAGTACTTC. Translation gives CASSPDGRQYEQYF.

This chain uses TRBV10-2 with TRBJ2-7, with D uncertain. Germline assignment: CDR1 WSHSY and CDR2 SAAADI. Trimming pared 7 bases from V and 3 bases from J, leaving 4 bases between. The CDR3 runs 10 residues. The CDR3 sequence is CASNYYEQYF. For the CDR3, the DNA is TGCGCCAGCAATTACTACGAGCAGTACTTC.

This clone was observed at least ten times. V gene TRBV9 combines with J gene TRBJ1-4; D may be TRBD1 (5 bases). Germline CDR1 is SGDLS and CDR2 is YYNGEE. CDR3 length equals 15 residues. V dropped 0 bases and J dropped 4 bases, with 10 bases sitting between them. The CDR3 is CASSVGGTVNEKLFF. DNA of the CDR3: TGTGCCAGCAGCGTAGGGGGGACCGTTAATGAAAAACTGTTTTTT.

Concerning this clone itself: Additional DNA sequences in this sample encode the identical CDR3. The chain has TRBV27 and TRBJ1-2; D perhaps matches TRBD1 (5 bases). The CDR3 loop spans 14 amino acids. The ends were cut back, 3 bases at V and 0 bases at J, with 8 bases in the middle. Germline CDR1 reads MNHEY; CDR2 reads SMNVEV (reference sequence). The CDR3 loop reads CASSFGGTNYGYTF. In DNA form, the CDR3 reads TGTGCCAGCAGTTTCGGGGGAACTAACTATGGCTACACCTTC.

The chain couples TRBV2 to TRBJ2-7, with 10 bases identical to TRBD2. CDR1 SNHLY and CDR2 FYNNEI come from the germline V gene. This CDR3 is 17 amino acids long. The V and J ends lost 3 bases and 2 bases, in that order; junction bases with no gene match: 10. CDR3 loop: CASSDITGAGGPYEQYF. The DNA of the CDR3 is TGTGCCAGCAGTGACATAACTGGAGCGGGAGGGCCCTACGAGCAGTACTTC.

This chain joins TRBV27 and TRBJ1-5; D not certain. The length of the CDR3 is 13 residues. The ends were cut back, 2 bases at V and 7 bases at J, with 9 bases in the middle. Germline V lookup: CDR1 MNHEY, CDR2 SMNVEV (reference sequence). CDR3 DNA sequence: TGTGCCAGCAGTTTAATGGGAAAGCAGCCCCAGCATTTT. Encoded protein: CASSLMGKQPQHF.

The chain links TRBV9 to TRBJ2-7, with 7 bases matching TRBD1. Germline V CDR1 and CDR2: SGDLS, YYNGEE. The V gene end was trimmed by 4 bases and the J gene end by 4 bases; junction bases not matched to a gene: 14. This CDR3 is built from 16 residues. CDR3 region: CASSTHPGPGGYEQYF. As DNA, the CDR3 is TGTGCCAGCAGCACCCACCCGGGACCAGGGGGTTACGAGCAGTACTTC. Complete variable domain (other parts from reference TRBV9 and TRBJ2-7): DSGVTQTPKHLITATGQRVTLRCSPRSGDLSVYWYQQSLDQGLQFLIQYYNGEERAKGNILERFSAQQFPDLHSELNLSSLELGDSALYFCASSTHPGPGGYEQYFGPGTRLTVT.

J is TRBJ2-1 and V is TRBV15; no firm D call. The CDR3 covers 13 residues. Trimming took 1 base from V and 8 from J, leaving 9 bases between them. Germline-derived CDR1 and CDR2 are LNHNV and YYDKDF (reference sequence). The CDR3 sequence: CATSRVSVDEQFF. CDR3 coding DNA: TGTGCCACCAGCAGAGTTAGTGTCGATGAGCAGTTCTTC.

The chain is built from TRBV7-9 and TRBJ1-4; D unresolved. V dropped 4 bases and J dropped 0 bases, with 12 bases sitting between them. Germline V gene sequence: CDR1 SEHNR, CDR2 FQNEAQ (reference sequence). The CDR3 length is 16 residues. The CDR3 sequence is CASSYITAATNEKLFF. CDR3 coding DNA: TGTGCCAGCAGCTATATTACAGCCGCAACTAATGAAAAACTGTTTTTT. The whole variable domain, remainder taken from reference TRBV7-9 and TRBJ1-4, is DTGVSQNPRHKITKRGQNVTFRCDPISEHNRLYWYRQTLGQGPEFLTYFQNEAQLEKSRLLSDRFSAERPKGSFSTLEIQRTEQGDSAMYLCASSYITAATNEKLFFGSGTQLSVL.

The chain couples TRBV7-9 to TRBJ2-7; D gene uncertain. The V end was cut by 5 bases, the J end by 4 bases, with 12 bases between. CDR3 length: 13 residues. The V gene's germline CDR1 is SEHNR and CDR2 FQNEAQ (reference sequence). In DNA, the CDR3 is TGTGCCAGCAGCCCCGGACGAGGTTACGAGCAGTACTTC. Translation: CASSPGRGYEQYF.

In this sample, this clone turned up once. The rearrangement links TRBV5-1 to TRBJ2-1; 13 bases line up with TRBD2. Per the germline V gene, CDR1 is SGHRS and CDR2 is YFSETQ. The CDR3 runs 18 residues. Trimming at V came to 3 bases and at J to 8 bases, leaving 14 bases not matched to a gene. The CDR3 sequence: CASSSGWTSGRMAHEQFF. CDR3 DNA: TGCGCCAGCAGCTCGGGATGGACTAGCGGGAGAATGGCTCATGAGCAGTTCTTC.

This clone was seen just once. The chain is built from TRBV7-2 and TRBJ2-1; 12 bases line up with TRBD2. The CDR3 length is 16 residues. V gave up 5 bases and J gave up 7 bases; unmatched junction bases: 9. Germline loops: CDR1 SGHTA, CDR2 FQGNSA. The CDR3: CASSPSRTSGKNEQFF. CDR3 DNA sequence: TGTGCCAGCAGCCCCTCCAGGACTAGCGGGAAAAATGAGCAGTTCTTC. The full variable domain, with the rest looked up from reference TRBV7-2 and TRBJ2-1, is GAGVSQSPSNKVTEKGKDVELRCDPISGHTALYWYRQSLGQGLEFLIYFQGNSAPDKSGLPSDRFSAERTGGSVSTLTIQRTQQEDSAVYLCASSPSRTSGKNEQFFGPGTRLTVL.

The chain carries TRBV6-5 and TRBJ1-1; TRBD1 aligns across 7 bases. The germline gives CDR1 MNHEY, CDR2 SVGAGI. This CDR3 spans 16 amino acids. V shed 2 bases and J 1 base; nucleotides not matched to a gene: 7. Here the CDR3 reads CASSYGRGWGNTEAFF. CDR3 sequence (DNA): TGTGCCAGCAGTTACGGCAGGGGGTGGGGGAACACTGAAGCTTTCTTT.

The V call is TRBV28, the J call TRBJ1-5; D not certain. The V end was cut by 3 bases, the J end by 0 bases, with 21 bases between. The germline CDR1 and CDR2 sequences are MDHEN and SYDVKM. This CDR3 is 19 amino acids long. This chain's CDR3 is CASSFKIFKRENSNQPQHF. In DNA form, the CDR3 reads TGTGCCAGCAGTTTCAAGATTTTTAAGCGGGAGAATAGCAATCAGCCCCAGCATTTT. Supplemented by reference TRBV28 and TRBJ1-5, the full variable domain reads DVKVTQSSRYLVKRTGEKVFLECVQDMDHENMFWYRQDPGLGLRLIYFSYDVKMKEKGDIPEGYSVSREKKERFSLILESASTNQTSMYLCASSFKIFKRENSNQPQHFGDGTRLSIL.

The gene calls are TRBV28 and TRBJ2-1; D remains ambiguous. This CDR3 has 13 residues. V lost 7 bases and J 8 bases, leaving 15 bases between the germline ends. Germline lookup yields CDR1 MDHEN and CDR2 SYDVKM. CDR3 DNA sequence: TGTGCCAGCAACAGCATCGTGAGCGATGAGCAGTTCTTC. Protein product: CASNSIVSDEQFF.

The chain couples TRBV19 to TRBJ2-1; weak D call: TRBD2 (5 bases). Per the germline V gene, CDR1 is LNHDA and CDR2 is SQIVND (reference sequence). Deletions cut 6 bases from V and 12 bases from J, with 18 bases between. CDR3 size: 13 residues. The CDR3 spells CASSLDLSEWQFF. The DNA for the CDR3 is TGTGCCAGTAGCCTCGACCTTAGCGAATGGCAGTTCTTC.

The gene calls are TRBV11-2 and TRBJ2-5; 11 bases fit TRBD2. The ends lost 3 bases at V and 11 bases at J; junction bases unmatched: 11. The CDR3 is made up of 15 amino acids. Germline CDR1 is SGHAT and CDR2 is FQNNGV. CDR3 DNA sequence: TGTGCCAGCAGCTTGCAAGGGACTAGCGGTACGAGGCAGTACTTC. This codes for CASSLQGTSGTRQYF.

This sequence joins TRBV19 and TRBJ1-5; TRBD1 is a possible D gene (5 bases). The CDR3 covers 13 residues. V was trimmed by 8 bases and J by 3 bases, leaving 11 bases between them. CDR1 LNHDA and CDR2 SQIVND come from the germline V gene (reference sequence). CDR3 loop: CASGGASNQPQHF. CDR3 in DNA: TGTGCCAGTGGAGGGGCCTCCAATCAGCCCCAGCATTTT.

CDR3 bases: TGTGCCAGCAGTGCCGAGGGAGCGTGGGAGAATGAGCAGTTCTTC. It encodes CASSAEGAWENEQFF. The chain has TRBV2 and TRBJ2-1; D is perhaps TRBD2 (5 bases). This CDR3 comprises 15 residues. V dropped 4 bases and J dropped 7 bases, with 17 bases sitting between them. Germline CDR1 is SNHLY and CDR2 is FYNNEI.